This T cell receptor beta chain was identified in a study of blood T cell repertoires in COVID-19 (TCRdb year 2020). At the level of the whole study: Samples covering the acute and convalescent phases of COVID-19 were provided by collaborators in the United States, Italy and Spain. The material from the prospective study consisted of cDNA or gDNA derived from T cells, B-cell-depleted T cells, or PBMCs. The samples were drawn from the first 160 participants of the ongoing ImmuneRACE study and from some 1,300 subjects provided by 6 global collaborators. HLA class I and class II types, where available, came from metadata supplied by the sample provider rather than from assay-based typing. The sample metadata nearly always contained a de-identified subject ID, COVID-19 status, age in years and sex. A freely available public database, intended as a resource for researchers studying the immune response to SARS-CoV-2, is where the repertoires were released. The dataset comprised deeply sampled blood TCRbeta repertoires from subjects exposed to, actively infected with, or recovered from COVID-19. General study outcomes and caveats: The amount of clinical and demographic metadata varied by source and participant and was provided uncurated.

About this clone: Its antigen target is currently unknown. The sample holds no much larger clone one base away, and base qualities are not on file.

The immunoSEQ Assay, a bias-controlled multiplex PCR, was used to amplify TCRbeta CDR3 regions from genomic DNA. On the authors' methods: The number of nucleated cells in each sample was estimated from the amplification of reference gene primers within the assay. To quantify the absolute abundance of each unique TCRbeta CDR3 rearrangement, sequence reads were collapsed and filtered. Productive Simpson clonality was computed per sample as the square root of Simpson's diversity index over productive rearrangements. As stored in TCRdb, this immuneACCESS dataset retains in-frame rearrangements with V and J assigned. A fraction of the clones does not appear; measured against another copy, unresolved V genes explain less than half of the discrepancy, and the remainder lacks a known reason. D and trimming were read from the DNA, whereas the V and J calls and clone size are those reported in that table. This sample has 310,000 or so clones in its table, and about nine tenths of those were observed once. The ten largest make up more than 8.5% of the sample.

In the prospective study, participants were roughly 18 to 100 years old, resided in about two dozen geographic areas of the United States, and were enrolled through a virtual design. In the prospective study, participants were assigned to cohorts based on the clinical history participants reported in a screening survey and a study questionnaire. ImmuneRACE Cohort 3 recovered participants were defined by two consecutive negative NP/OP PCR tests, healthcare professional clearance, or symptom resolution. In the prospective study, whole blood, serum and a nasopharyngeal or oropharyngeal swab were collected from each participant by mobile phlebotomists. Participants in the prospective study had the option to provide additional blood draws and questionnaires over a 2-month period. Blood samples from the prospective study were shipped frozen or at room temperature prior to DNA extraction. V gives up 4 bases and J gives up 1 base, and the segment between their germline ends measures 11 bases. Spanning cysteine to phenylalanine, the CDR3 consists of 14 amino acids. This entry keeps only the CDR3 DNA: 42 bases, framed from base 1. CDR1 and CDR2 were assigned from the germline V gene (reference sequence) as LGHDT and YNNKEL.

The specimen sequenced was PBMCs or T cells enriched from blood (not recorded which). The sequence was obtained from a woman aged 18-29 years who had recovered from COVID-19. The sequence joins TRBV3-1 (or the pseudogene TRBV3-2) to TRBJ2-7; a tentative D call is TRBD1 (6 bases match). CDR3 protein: CASSRAGVSYEQYF. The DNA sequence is TGTGCCAGCAGCCGGGCAGGGGTTTCCTACGAGCAGTACTTC.